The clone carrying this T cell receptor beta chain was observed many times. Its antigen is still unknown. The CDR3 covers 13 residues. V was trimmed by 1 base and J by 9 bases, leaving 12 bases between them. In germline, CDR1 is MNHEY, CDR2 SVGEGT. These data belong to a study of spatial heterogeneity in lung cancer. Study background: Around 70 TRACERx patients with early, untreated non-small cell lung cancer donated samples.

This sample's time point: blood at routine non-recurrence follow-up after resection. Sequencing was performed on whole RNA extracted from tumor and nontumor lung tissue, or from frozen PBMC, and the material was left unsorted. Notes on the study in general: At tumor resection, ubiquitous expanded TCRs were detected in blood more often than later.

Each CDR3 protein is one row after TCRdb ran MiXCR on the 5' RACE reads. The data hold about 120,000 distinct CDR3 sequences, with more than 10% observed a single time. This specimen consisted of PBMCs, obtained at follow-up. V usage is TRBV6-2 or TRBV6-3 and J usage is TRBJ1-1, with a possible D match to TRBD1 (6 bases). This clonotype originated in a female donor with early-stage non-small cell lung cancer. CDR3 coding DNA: TGTGCCAGCAGTTACTTTGGGGGCTTAAAAGCTTTCTTT. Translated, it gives CASSYFGGLKAFF.